Listed below are T cell receptor beta chains from one sample, sequenced in a study of T cell repertoires in cytomegalovirus infection. TCRdb recomputed calls from the reads with MiXCR, one row per CDR3 protein. The table lists some 920,000 distinct CDR3 sequences, roughly 30% of them singletons. Their antigens remain unidentified. Sequencing was performed on cultured CD8+ T cells from PBMCs, taken from culture after CMV antigen stimulation. The receptor set was obtained from a human donor in good health (CMV status not recorded). Some clones in this sample may be carry-over from other donors' samples. The CDR3 runs from the conserved cysteine through the conserved F or W. D genes are given only for firm matches. A row's size may be missing; if present it is once, few, many or a size class.

abundance	v_gene	d_gene	j_gene	CDR3aa	CDR3nt
many	TRBV12-3/TRBV12-4	-	TRBJ2-3	CASSFGVADTQYF	TGTGCCAGCAGTTTCGGGGTCGCAGATACGCAGTATTTT
-	TRBV27	-	TRBJ1-2	CASSKRGPNYGHTF	TGTGCCAGCAGTAAAAGGGGCCCTAACTATGGCCACACCTTC
-	TRBV6-2/TRBV6-3	TRBD2	TRBJ2-1	CASFGRGALSYNEQFF	TGTGCCAGTTTTGGGCGGGGGGCCCTTTCCTACAATGAGCAGTTCTTC
few	TRBV19	-	TRBJ1-1	CASSVQGTTEAFF	TGTGCCAGTAGTGTACAGGGAACCACTGAAGCTTTCTTT
-	TRBV6-6	TRBD1	TRBJ1-2	CASSSTPGQEIGYTF	TGTGCCAGCAGTTCCACTCCGGGACAGGAAATTGGCTACACCTTC
-	TRBV12-3/TRBV12-4	-	TRBJ1-2	CASSQRGDYGYTF	TGTGCCAGCAGTCAGAGAGGGGACTATGGCTACACCTTC
-	TRBV27	-	TRBJ1-1	CASSSWDGSNLNMNTEAFF	TGTGCCAGCAGTTCTTGGGACGGATCTAACTTAAACATGAACACTGAAGCTTTCTTT
few	TRBV19	-	TRBJ1-1	CASSISGEGNTEAFF	TGTGCCAGTAGTATCTCGGGGGAGGGGAACACTGAAGCTTTCTTT
-	TRBV10-3	TRBD1	TRBJ1-3	CAISEPPGQSPKSSGNTIYF	TGTGCCATCAGTGAGCCACCGGGACAGAGCCCGAAGAGCTCTGGAAACACCATATATTTT
-	TRBV6-6	TRBD1	TRBJ2-5	CASSYSSQGAEETQYF	TGTGCCAGCAGTTACTCGTCGCAGGGGGCCGAAGAGACCCAGTACTTC
-	TRBV5-6	-	TRBJ2-5	CASSHQLEGETQYF	TGTGCCAGCAGCCACCAGTTGGAGGGGGAGACCCAGTACTTC
-	TRBV12-3/TRBV12-4	TRBD1	TRBJ1-1	CASSFRTGDTEAFF	TGTGCCAGCAGTTTTAGGACAGGGGACACTGAAGCTTTCTTT
many	TRBV7-2	-	TRBJ2-1	CASSLGITSYNEQFF	TGTGCCAGCAGCTTGGGAATAACCTCCTACAATGAGCAGTTCTTC